A single sample gave rise to the 29 T cell receptor beta chains below, sequenced in a study of OX40 agonist ivuxolimab in advanced cancers. This table comes from immunoSEQ multiplex PCR, and its TCRdb copy is limited to in-frame clones, with some not included. In the table there are tens of thousands of clones, around 87% of which are singletons. The specimen comprised CD4+ or CD8+ T cells sorted from blood, sampled in a trial of the OX40 agonist ivuxolimab. These receptors were collected from an adult with an advanced solid tumor such as melanoma, head and neck, liver or kidney cancer.

The V and J genes are TRBV29-1 and TRBJ1-1; 9 positions match TRBD1. V shed 6 bases, J shed 4 bases, and the junction held 6 bases outside the gene matches. The CDR3 extends over 13 amino acids. Germline-derived CDR1 and CDR2 are SQVTM and ANQGSEA. The CDR3 DNA reads as TGCAGCGTCGCTCGACAGGGGGGCACTGAAGCTTTCTTT. Translated, it gives CSVARQGGTEAFF.

This clone was picked up a small number of times. The chain joins TRBV5-6 to TRBJ2-2; D may be TRBD1 or TRBD2 (6 bases each). The V end was cut by 6 bases, the J end by 6 bases, with 21 bases between. There are 16 residues in the CDR3. The germline V gene has CDR1 SGHDT and CDR2 YYEEEE. CDR3: CASTLTGAAPAGELFF. For the CDR3, the DNA is TGTGCCAGCACCTTAACGGGGGCGGCCCCGGCCGGGGAGCTGTTTTTT.

The rearrangement uses TRBV19 and TRBJ1-5, with D perhaps matching TRBD1 (6 bases). The CDR3 has 15 residues. CDR1 is LNHDA and CDR2 is SQIVND in the germline V gene (reference sequence). Trimming removed 3 bases at V and 3 bases at J, with 12 bases between. Here the CDR3 reads CASSMRGGLNQPQHF. CDR3 sequence (DNA): TGTGCCAGTAGTATGAGAGGGGGTCTCAATCAGCCCCAGCATTTT.

The chain joins TRBV5-1 to TRBJ1-4; D gene ambiguous. The CDR3 covers 14 residues. Per the germline V gene, CDR1 is SGHRS and CDR2 is YFSETQ. V gave up 6 bases and J gave up 6 bases, with 15 bases separating them. The CDR3 nucleotides are TGCGCCAGCACCGGGATGCCCGGAGATGAAAAACTGTTTTTT. It codes for CASTGMPGDEKLFF.

The J gene is TRBJ1-6, the V gene TRBV10-3; a possible D gene is TRBD1 (5 bases). Trimming took off 2 bases at V and 0 bases at J, with 8 bases between the two ends. Germline CDR1 reads ENHRY; CDR2 reads SYGVKD. The CDR3 consists of 16 residues. CDR3 sequence reads: CAISEGGSSYNSPLHF. The CDR3 DNA reads as TGTGCCATCAGTGAGGGGGGGAGCTCCTATAATTCACCCCTCCACTTT.

The rearrangement uses TRBV5-1 and TRBJ2-2; no clear D gene. This CDR3 is 14 amino acids long. V was clipped by 0 bases and J by 1 base, with 4 bases between them. Germline-derived CDR1 and CDR2 are SGHRS and YFSETQ. The DNA for the CDR3 is TGCGCCAGCAGCTTGGCACAGAACACCGGGGAGCTGTTTTTT. This translates into CASSLAQNTGELFF. The variable domain in full, with the rest retrieved from reference TRBV5-1 and TRBJ2-2, is KAGVTQTPRYLIKTRGQQVTLSCSPISGHRSVSWYQQTPGQGLQFLFEYFSETQRNKGNFPGRFSGRQFSNSRSEMNVSTLELGDSALYLCASSLAQNTGELFFGEGSRLTVL.

This rearrangement joins TRBV30 to TRBJ1-4, with a weak D call TRBD1 (6 bases). The CDR3 extends over 13 amino acids. Germline V gene sequence: CDR1 GTSNPN, CDR2 SVGIG (reference sequence). Trimming shortened V by 0 bases and J by 10 bases, and 12 bases separated the two germline ends. CDR3 residues: CAWSVQGLGKLFF. As DNA, the CDR3 is TGTGCCTGGAGTGTACAGGGACTGGGAAAACTGTTTTTT.

CDR3 sequence: CASRPTGRQGHGYTF. CDR3 DNA sequence: TGTGCCAGCAGACCCACCGGCCGGCAGGGCCATGGCTACACCTTC. This chain connects TRBV27 to TRBJ1-2, with D possibly being TRBD1 (5 bases). The CDR3 is 15 residues long. V was clipped by 6 bases and J by 6 bases, with 20 bases between them. Germline CDR1 reads MNHEY; CDR2 reads SMNVEV (reference sequence).

CDR3 sequence (DNA): TGTGCCAGCAGCCCGGGCCCAAACCAAGAGACCCAGTACTTC. It yields the protein CASSPGPNQETQYF. The genes are TRBV11-3 and TRBJ2-5; D is unresolved. V was cut by 5 bases and J by 0 bases, with 10 bases left in between. The CDR3 contains 14 residues. Germline V lookup: CDR1 SGHNT, CDR2 YENEEA.

The chain recombines TRBV21-1 with TRBJ1-1. TRBV21-1 represents a pseudogene. The CDR3 totals 15 residues. CDR3 region: CASSKVREENTEAFF. The CDR3 DNA reads TGTGCCAGCAGCAAAGTCCGGGAGGAGAACACTGAAGCTTTCTTT.

A few counts support this clone. The chain recombines TRBV6-1 with TRBJ1-1; 9 positions agree with TRBD1. The CDR3 length is 15 residues. The germline V gene encodes CDR1 MNHNS and CDR2 SASEGT. Trimming cost V 7 bases and J 4 bases; bases outside gene matches: 10. CDR3: CASNDRDRVGTEAFF. The CDR3 DNA is TGTGCCAGCAATGACCGGGACAGGGTGGGCACTGAAGCTTTCTTT.

The J gene is TRBJ2-1, the V gene TRBV11-2; D remains unclear. Germline V gene data show CDR1 as SGHAT and CDR2 as FQNNGV. V lost 2 bases and J lost 8, with 10 bases in between. The CDR3 extends over 13 amino acids. The CDR3 DNA follows: TGTGCCAGCAGCTTATCCCCCGGGCATGAGCAGTTCTTC. It encodes CASSLSPGHEQFF.

This clone was counted only a few times. The rearrangement uses TRBV11-2 and TRBJ2-4, with no clear D. The CDR3 covers 15 residues. Germline CDR1 is SGHAT and CDR2 is FQNNGV. Trimming took 5 bases from V and 0 from J, leaving 11 bases between them. The CDR3 sequence: CASSTSSLAKNIQYF. CDR3 bases: TGTGCCAGCAGCACATCATCCCTAGCCAAAAACATTCAGTACTTC.

V and J are TRBV16 and TRBJ1-2; D is possibly TRBD1 (5 bases). Trimming left V 0 bases short and J 0 bases short, with 8 bases between. This CDR3 comprises 15 residues. Germline values: CDR1 KGHSY, CDR2 FQNENV. For the CDR3, the DNA is TGTGCCAGCAGCCAATCTCAGGGAGCTAACTATGGCTACACCTTC. Protein: CASSQSQGANYGYTF.

This chain uses TRBV7-9 with TRBJ2-3; D is perhaps TRBD1 (5 bases). V dropped 4 bases and J dropped 2 bases, with 13 bases sitting between them. In germline, CDR1 is SEHNR, CDR2 FQNEAQ (reference sequence). The CDR3 consists of 15 residues. In DNA, the CDR3 is TGTGCCAGCAGCTCCAGGGCGGTGGCCACAGATACGCAGTATTTT. It encodes CASSSRAVATDTQYF. The full variable domain, with the rest looked up from reference TRBV7-9 and TRBJ2-3, is DTGVSQNPRHKITKRGQNVTFRCDPISEHNRLYWYRQTLGQGPEFLTYFQNEAQLEKSRLLSDRFSAERPKGSFSTLEIQRTEQGDSAMYLCASSSRAVATDTQYFGPGTRLTVL.

The chain recombines TRBV7-9 with TRBJ1-6; D unclear. The germline gives CDR1 SEHNR, CDR2 FQNEAQ (reference sequence). This CDR3 spans 15 amino acids. Trimming left V 7 bases short and J 4 bases short, with 14 bases between. As DNA, the CDR3 is TGTGCCAGCACCCCCGGCGGACCGTATAATTCACCCCTCCACTTT. Amino acid sequence: CASTPGGPYNSPLHF.

Only one count was recorded for this clone. The chain combines TRBV12-5 with TRBJ2-5; D is undetermined. The end of the DNA is better explained by TRBJ2-7, so the J call may be wrong. Germline-derived CDR1 and CDR2 are LGHNT and FRNRAP. The CDR3 has 13 residues. CDR3 sequence: CASGLGLTYEQYF. CDR3 coding DNA: TGTGCTAGTGGTTTAGGGTTAACCTACGAGCAGTACTTC.

The chain is built from TRBV18 and TRBJ2-5, with 8 bases that match TRBD2. Losses at the gene ends were 1 base for V and 3 bases for J; bases not matched to a gene: 1. The CDR3 runs to 14 residues. From germline, CDR1 is KGHSH and CDR2 LQKENI. CDR3: CASSPLAGKETQYF. CDR3 nucleotides: TGTGCCAGCTCACCACTAGCGGGGAAAGAGACCCAGTACTTC.

V is TRBV19 and J is TRBJ1-5, with D perhaps matching TRBD1 (6 bases). The V gene lost 5 bases and the J gene lost 0 bases, with 14 bases spanning the gap. This CDR3 has 16 residues. Germline V gene sequence: CDR1 LNHDA, CDR2 SQIVND (reference sequence). Here the CDR3 DNA reads TGTGCCAGTAGTGCGGAGCAGGGGATTAGCAATCAGCCCCAGCATTTT. Translating it yields CASSAEQGISNQPQHF. The full variable domain, with the rest looked up from reference TRBV19 and TRBJ1-5, is DGGITQSPKYLFRKEGQNVTLSCEQNLNHDAMYWYRQDPGQGLRLIYYSQIVNDFQKGDIAEGYSVSREKKESFPLTVTSAQKNPTAFYLCASSAEQGISNQPQHFGDGTRLSIL.

V is TRBV14 and J is TRBJ1-6; 8 bases are a match to TRBD1. The ends lost 4 bases at V and 7 bases at J; junction bases unmatched: 6. Germline V CDR1 and CDR2: SGHDN, FVKESK. The CDR3 has 15 amino acids. DNA of the CDR3: TGTGCCAGCAGCCCGCTGGGGGACAGGAATTCACCCCTCCACTTT. This codes for CASSPLGDRNSPLHF.

This rearrangement joins TRBV18 to TRBJ2-1, with D possibly being TRBD2 (5 bases). The V gene lost 3 bases and the J gene lost 5 bases, with 11 bases spanning the gap. The CDR3 runs 14 residues. Germline V gives CDR1 KGHSH, CDR2 LQKENI. The CDR3: CASSPNGLDNEQFF. The CDR3 DNA is TGTGCCAGCTCACCGAACGGACTGGACAATGAGCAGTTCTTC.

CDR3 amino acids: CASSGVSYNSPLHF. The DNA of the CDR3 is TGTGCCAGTAGTGGGGTCTCCTATAATTCACCCCTCCACTTT. The rearrangement joins TRBV19 to TRBJ1-6; D remains ambiguous. The CDR3 has 14 residues. Trimming left V 5 bases short and J 0 bases short, with 5 bases between. CDR1 and CDR2 from the germline V gene are LNHDA and SQIVND (reference sequence).

This chain uses TRBV14 with TRBJ1-5; D not certain. The CDR3 is made up of 13 amino acids. Germline V gene data show CDR1 as SGHDN and CDR2 as FVKESK. V was shortened by 0 bases and J by 6 bases, with 6 bases between the two germline ends. The CDR3 sequence is CASSQDSRQPQHF. Written as DNA, the CDR3 is TGTGCCAGCAGCCAAGACAGCCGTCAGCCCCAGCATTTT.

This clone was counted between two and nine times. The V call is TRBV5-1, the J call TRBJ2-3, with TRBD1 matching 7 bases. The CDR3 spans 15 residues. V lost 6 bases and J lost 0; bases outside the gene matches: 7. Germline V gene sequence: CDR1 SGHRS, CDR2 YFSETQ. The CDR3 protein is CASTTTGASTDTQYF. The CDR3 nucleotides read TGCGCCAGCACCACAACAGGGGCTAGCACAGATACGCAGTATTTT.

This chain uses TRBV7-8 with TRBJ2-1; 7 nucleotides agree with TRBD1. Germline lookup yields CDR1 SGHVS and CDR2 FQNEAQ. There are 15 residues in the CDR3. V lost 5 bases and J lost 0; bases outside the gene matches: 4. The CDR3 protein is CASSLRQGSYNEQFF. The CDR3 DNA reads TGTGCCAGCAGCCTCCGACAGGGCTCCTACAATGAGCAGTTCTTC.

This clone was counted between two and nine times. The chain combines TRBV7-9 with TRBJ2-5, with D hard to call. The germline V and J ends were trimmed by 3 bases and 4 bases, with 12 bases remaining between them. The CDR3 is 14 residues long. The germline V gene has CDR1 SEHNR and CDR2 FQNEAQ (reference sequence). CDR3 sequence: CASSLGSRRETQYF. Written as DNA, the CDR3 is TGTGCCAGCAGCTTGGGCAGCCGGAGAGAGACCCAGTACTTC.

The genes are TRBV14 and TRBJ1-6, with D possibly TRBD1 on 6 matching bases. Germline V lookup: CDR1 SGHDN, CDR2 FVKESK. This CDR3 is 14 amino acids long. V lost 6 bases, J lost 7 bases, and 13 bases lay in between. CDR3 sequence reads: CASSYGGANSPLHF. Here the CDR3 DNA reads TGTGCCAGCAGTTACGGGGGGGCGAATTCACCCCTCCACTTT.

J is TRBJ2-1 and V is TRBV5-5, with 9 positions matching TRBD2. CDR1 and CDR2 from the germline V gene are SGHKS and YYEKEE (reference sequence). Trimming took 4 bases from V and 5 from J; bases not matched to a gene: 7. This CDR3 is built from 15 residues. The CDR3 DNA reads as TGTGCCAGCAGCCCAGCGGGGGGACCTAACAATGAGCAGTTCTTC. Protein product: CASSPAGGPNNEQFF.

This clone was seen once. V gene TRBV9 combines with J gene TRBJ1-1; possibly TRBD1 for D (5 bases). Germline CDR1 SGDLS, CDR2 YYNGEE. V lost 3 bases to trimming and J lost 6 bases, with 9 bases between them. The CDR3 has 12 residues. This chain's CDR3 is CASSADSAEAFF. The CDR3 DNA is TGTGCCAGCAGCGCCGACAGCGCTGAAGCTTTCTTT.